Shown below are 22 T cell receptor beta chains from a single sample sequenced in a study of shared clonotypes between healthy human individuals. Assay: immunoSEQ multiplex PCR; the TCRdb copy retains only in-frame clones and omits some. The table has under 1,100,000 clones, about four fifths seen once. Sequencing was carried out using memory CD4+ T cells from PBMCs. Documented subset: CD45RA-negative fraction. The receptor set was obtained from a man younger than 30 in good health. Some clones in this sample may be carry-over from other donors' samples.

The rearrangement joins TRBV18 to TRBJ2-7; perhaps TRBD1 as D (6 bases). Trimming removed 3 bases at V and 7 bases at J, with 19 bases between. The CDR3 covers 15 residues. Germline CDR1 reads KGHSH; CDR2 reads LQKENI. The CDR3 loop is CASSPPLGGLREQYF. CDR3 in DNA: TGTGCCAGCTCACCCCCGCTAGGGGGTTTGAGGGAGCAGTACTTC.

The chain has TRBV27 and TRBJ1-1, with a weak D call TRBD1 (5 bases). CDR3 length: 13 amino acids. Trimming shortened V by 6 bases and J by 5 bases, and 13 bases separated the two germline ends. Germline V gives CDR1 MNHEY, CDR2 SMNVEV (reference sequence). The CDR3 region is CASRSTGGTEAFF. The CDR3 DNA reads as TGTGCCAGCAGGTCCACTGGGGGTACTGAAGCTTTCTTT.

This clone showed up many times. This sample also contains other DNA sequences that code for the same CDR3. J is TRBJ2-2 and V is TRBV27; perhaps D is TRBD1 or TRBD2 (5 bases each). Per germline, CDR1 MNHEY and CDR2 SMNVEV (reference sequence). Between the trimmed V and J ends, which lost 5 bases and 1 base, there was a span of 11 bases. The CDR3 is made up of 15 amino acids. The CDR3 DNA reads TGTGCCAGCAGTCCAGGGACGGTGAACACCGGGGAGCTGTTTTTT. The encoded protein is CASSPGTVNTGELFF.

As for this clone: A much larger clone lies a single base off, so this may be a read error. Other DNA sequences of this sample code for an identical CDR3. The chain joins TRBV4-1 to TRBJ1-1; 7 bases fit TRBD1. The V and J ends lost 0 bases and 1 base, in that order; junction bases with no gene match: 2. The CDR3 is 15 amino acids. Germline-derived CDR1 and CDR2 are MGHRA and YSYEKL. CDR3 region: CASSQERGRNTEAFF. The CDR3 coding sequence is TGCGCCAGCAGCCAAGAGAGGGGGCGGAACACTGAAGCTTTCTTT.

The V and J genes are TRBV27 and TRBJ1-2; no definite D call. V gave up 5 bases and J gave up 0 bases, with 10 bases separating them. The CDR3 runs to 14 residues. Per germline, CDR1 MNHEY and CDR2 SMNVEV (reference sequence). The CDR3 is CASSAFGANYGYTF. The CDR3 nucleotides read TGTGCCAGCAGTGCCTTCGGGGCTAACTATGGCTACACCTTC.

The chain couples TRBV18 to TRBJ1-5; tentatively, D is TRBD1 (5 bases). Germline V gene lookup returns CDR1 KGHSH and CDR2 LQKENI. V was trimmed by 2 bases and J by 6 bases, leaving 14 bases between them. This CDR3 has 15 residues. CDR3 nucleotide sequence: TGTGCCAGCTCACCAGGATCGGGGGTTACTCAGCCCCAGCATTTT. This encodes CASSPGSGVTQPQHF. The variable domain in full, completed from reference TRBV18 and TRBJ1-5, reads NAGVMQNPRHLVRRRGQEARLRCSPMKGHSHVYWYRQLPEEGLKFMVYLQKENIIDESGMPKERFSAEFPKEGPSILRIQQVVRGDSAAYFCASSPGSGVTQPQHFGDGTRLSIL.

V usage is TRBV28 and J usage is TRBJ2-6; no definite D call. The CDR3 totals 15 residues. In germline, CDR1 is MDHEN, CDR2 SYDVKM. With 0 bases removed from V and 4 bases from J, the gap between germline ends came to 7 bases. CDR3 region: CASSLWVAGANVLTF. As DNA, the CDR3 is TGTGCCAGCAGTTTATGGGTGGCAGGGGCCAACGTCCTGACTTTC.

This chain links TRBV2 with TRBJ2-5, with D possibly being TRBD1 or TRBD2 (5 bases each). This CDR3 has 14 amino acids. V gave up 6 bases and J gave up 2 bases, with 13 bases separating them. In germline, CDR1 is SNHLY, CDR2 FYNNEI. The chain's CDR3 is CASSLAGTQETQYF. The CDR3 region has the DNA TGTGCCAGCAGCCTTGCAGGGACGCAAGAGACCCAGTACTTC. Using reference TRBV2 and TRBJ2-5 for the parts outside the CDR3, the full variable domain is EPEVTQTPSHQVTQMGQEVILRCVPISNHLYFYWYRQILGQKVEFLVSFYNNEISEKSEIFDDQFSVERPDGSNFTLKIRSTKLEDSAMYFCASSLAGTQETQYFGPGTRLLVL.

This clone was seen once. This chain uses TRBV7-9 with TRBJ2-7, with 8 bases lining up with TRBD1. Per germline, CDR1 SEHNR and CDR2 FQNEAQ (reference sequence). V lost 5 bases and J lost 6; bases outside the gene matches: 9. The CDR3 loop spans 14 amino acids. CDR3 sequence (DNA): TGTGCCAGCAGCCGTGGACAGGGAAGTCTCGAGCAGTACTTC. It codes for CASSRGQGSLEQYF.

The gene calls are TRBV6-4 and TRBJ2-3; D gene uncertain. The CDR3 has 15 residues. The V gene lost 0 bases and the J gene lost 5 bases, with 12 bases spanning the gap. Germline V gene lookup returns CDR1 MRHNA and CDR2 SNTAGT. The CDR3 protein is CASSDSVSARDTQYF. The CDR3 DNA is TGTGCCAGCAGTGACTCGGTCTCCGCAAGAGATACGCAGTATTTT.

V gene TRBV2 combines with J gene TRBJ1-4, with D uncertain. This CDR3 region has 14 residues. The V end lost 4 bases, the J end lost 0 bases, and 6 bases lay between the germline ends. Germline CDR1 is SNHLY and CDR2 is FYNNEI. CDR3 DNA: TGTGCCAGCAGTGTGGTTGCAACTAATGAAAAACTGTTTTTT. Amino acid sequence: CASSVVATNEKLFF.

V and J are TRBV7-8 and TRBJ2-1; possible D gene TRBD1, 5 bases. The V end lost 1 base, the J end lost 5 bases, and 21 bases lay between the germline ends. This CDR3 is 18 amino acids long. Per the germline V gene, CDR1 is SGHVS and CDR2 is FQNEAQ. CDR3: CASSLGRVGQIKNNEQFF. The CDR3 bases are TGTGCCAGCAGCTTAGGAAGGGTGGGGCAGATAAAAAACAATGAGCAGTTCTTC.

This clone came up once. The chain joins TRBV5-6 to TRBJ1-1; D not resolved. The CDR3 contains 16 residues. V lost 0 bases and J 2 bases, leaving 14 bases between the germline ends. Germline V CDR1 and CDR2: SGHDT, YYEEEE. The DNA of the CDR3 is TGTGCCAGCAGCTTGGGAGTAGTTAAGAGAAACACTGAAGCTTTCTTT. Encoded protein: CASSLGVVKRNTEAFF.

V and J are TRBV5-1 and TRBJ1-4, with TRBD1 matching 7 bases. There are 14 residues in the CDR3. Trimming at V came to 5 bases and at J to 8 bases, leaving 9 bases not matched to a gene. CDR1 SGHRS and CDR2 YFSETQ come from the germline V gene. CDR3 nucleotide sequence: TGCGCCAGCAGTACAGGGGAACTTGGAGAAAAACTGTTTTTT. Residues: CASSTGELGEKLFF.

The rearrangement joins TRBV6-5 to TRBJ1-1; D may be TRBD1 (5 bases). V was pared by 3 bases and J by 4 bases, with 15 bases between. This CDR3 has 15 amino acids. The germline CDR1 and CDR2 sequences are MNHEY and SVGAGI. The CDR3 here is CASSYQGKFTTEAFF. The CDR3 nucleotides read TGTGCCAGCAGTTATCAGGGAAAGTTTACCACTGAAGCTTTCTTT.

The chain links TRBV7-2 to TRBJ2-1; 7 nucleotides line up with TRBD2. V was pared by 1 base and J by 7 bases, with 16 bases of the junction left unmatched. The CDR3 runs 18 residues. The germline V gene encodes CDR1 SGHTA and CDR2 FQGNSA. CDR3 loop: CASSLGPAASGWGNEQFF. CDR3 coding DNA: TGTGCCAGCAGCTTAGGCCCTGCGGCTAGCGGATGGGGGAATGAGCAGTTCTTC.

This rearrangement joins TRBV11-2 to TRBJ1-1; TRBD1 is a possible D gene (5 bases). The V gene lost 8 bases and the J gene lost 5 bases, with 18 bases spanning the gap. Germline CDR1 SGHAT, CDR2 FQNNGV. This CDR3 comprises 14 residues. The DNA of the CDR3 is TGTGCCAGCTCAAAAGACAGCCCTGGGACTGAAGCTTTCTTT. Translated, it gives CASSKDSPGTEAFF.

This chain connects TRBV5-4 to TRBJ2-4; no definite D call. The length of the CDR3 is 12 residues. CDR1 and CDR2 (germline): SGHNT, YYREEE (reference sequence). V lost 4 bases and J lost 5, with 7 bases in between. The CDR3 loop reads CASSIHENIQYF. CDR3 coding DNA: TGTGCCAGCAGCATCCATGAAAACATTCAGTACTTC.

The rearrangement links TRBV13 to TRBJ2-3; possible D gene TRBD1, 6 bases. The CDR3 covers 16 residues. CDR1 PRHDT and CDR2 FYEKMQ come from the germline V gene (reference sequence). V was cut by 5 bases and J by 2 bases, with 17 bases left in between. The CDR3 here is CASSLNQGSDTDTQYF. The CDR3 DNA sequence: TGTGCCAGCAGCCTAAACCAGGGGAGTGACACAGATACGCAGTATTTT.

The chain has TRBV19 and TRBJ2-3; weak D call: TRBD1 (6 bases). The CDR3 is 15 residues long. The V gene's germline CDR1 is LNHDA and CDR2 SQIVND (reference sequence). Between the trimmed V and J ends, which lost 9 bases and 3 bases, there was a span of 19 bases. The CDR3 is CASRGSGRKTDTQYF. The CDR3 DNA sequence: TGTGCCAGCAGGGGAAGCGGACGGAAGACAGATACGCAGTATTTT.

This clone has only one observation. The chain recombines TRBV15 with TRBJ2-1; D remains ambiguous. Trimming pared 1 base from V and 4 bases from J, leaving 11 bases between. This CDR3 is built from 15 residues. CDR1 is LNHNV, CDR2 YYDKDF, per germline (reference sequence). CDR3 nucleotides: TGTGCCACCAGCAGAGGGGCAGGATCTTACAATGAGCAGTTCTTC. This translates into CATSRGAGSYNEQFF.

The chain employs TRBV2 and TRBJ2-7, with D possibly being TRBD2 (5 bases). The CDR3 contains 10 residues. Trimming pared 10 bases from V and 4 bases from J, leaving 8 bases between. Looked up from germline, CDR1 is SNHLY and CDR2 is FYNNEI. CDR3 nucleotide sequence: TGTGCCACCGGGGATTACGAGCAGTACTTC. Protein product: CATGDYEQYF.